Listed here is a single TCR beta chain. Its antigen is not identified. This specimen belongs to a study of T cells in narcolepsy. The wider study: Enrolled donors included narcolepsy type 1 or type 2 patients and healthy controls. Study conclusions and caveats: Comparing one patient's CSF and blood CD4+ clonotypes highlighted HCRT- and TRIB2-specific autoreactive clonotypes.

This CDR3 spans 14 amino acids. Germline V lookup: CDR1 LNHDA, CDR2 SQIVND (reference sequence). Trimming stripped 3 bases from V and 2 bases from J, with 10 bases between. The repertoire was sequenced with immunoSEQ multiplex PCR; TCRdb's copy has only in-frame clones and lacks some. This repertoire shows tens of thousands of clones, roughly 88% found once; its top ten account for 1% to 1.5%. What was sequenced was CD45RA- memory CD4+ T cells from PBMCs. The V call is TRBV19, the J call TRBJ2-5, with D uncertain. This clonotype was obtained from a human donor with narcolepsy. The CDR3 spells CASSIRPRQETQYF. CDR3 in DNA: TGTGCCAGTAGTATCCGTCCCCGACAAGAGACCCAGTACTTC.